A selection of T cell receptor beta chains follows, all from one sample in a study of STAT5B mutations in CD4+ large granular lymphocyte leukemia. The method was immunoSEQ multiplex PCR; TCRdb's version includes in-frame clones alone and lacks a portion of them. The sample shows about 24,000 clones, roughly 70% of them seen only once. The sequenced material came from CD4+ T cells from blood buffy coats. These receptors all stem from a human donor in good health. The CDR3 runs from the conserved cysteine through the conserved F or W. The D gene is left open where the match is weak. Size is stated for part of the rows, as once, few or many counts, or as a class when the clone is expanded.

d_call	v_call	clone_size	j_call	cdr3_aa	cdr3_nt
-	TRBV9	-	TRBJ1-3	CASSVTSGNTIYF	TGTGCCAGCAGCGTAACCTCGGGGAACACCATATATTTT
TRBD2	TRBV4-3	few	TRBJ2-7	CASSQRLAVAYEQYF	TGCGCCAGCAGCCAACGACTAGCGGTGGCCTACGAGCAGTACTTC
-	TRBV28	once	TRBJ1-2	CASSHNDVQLNGYTF	TGTGCCAGCAGTCACAACGACGTGCAACTAAATGGCTACACCTTC
-	TRBV27	-	TRBJ2-7	CASSWKGEQYF	TGTGCCAGCAGTTGGAAGGGAGAGCAGTACTTC
TRBD1	TRBV10-3	-	TRBJ1-2	CAISGSPGTGDGYTF	TGTGCCATCAGTGGGTCTCCCGGGACAGGGGATGGCTACACCTTC
-	TRBV19	-	TRBJ2-6	CASSIGKASGANVLTF	TGTGCCAGTAGTATCGGCAAAGCCTCTGGGGCCAACGTCCTGACTTTC
-	TRBV18	-	TRBJ1-4	CASSPGLMREKLFF	TGTGCCAGCTCACCGGGACTGATGCGCGAAAAACTGTTTTTT
-	TRBV7-8	-	TRBJ2-5	CASSLVSGARQTQYF	TGTGCCAGCAGCTTAGTTTCTGGGGCGCGACAGACCCAGTACTTC
TRBD1	TRBV6-5	-	TRBJ1-2	CASTRDRALNYGYTF	TGTGCCAGCACCCGGGACAGGGCCCTTAACTATGGCTACACCTTC
-	TRBV5-6	-	TRBJ2-7	CASSLGGYEQYF	TGTGCCAGCAGCTTGGGCGGTTACGAGCAGTACTTC
-	TRBV28	-	TRBJ2-2	CASRGTTGPGTGELFF	TGTGCCAGCAGGGGAACTACAGGGCCGGGCACCGGGGAGCTGTTTTTT
TRBD1	TRBV9	-	TRBJ2-5	CASSVSHRGSQETQYF	TGTGCCAGCAGCGTAAGCCACAGGGGATCGCAAGAGACCCAGTACTTC
TRBD1	TRBV27	-	TRBJ2-7	CASGTGGSYEQYF	TGTGCCAGCGGGACAGGGGGGTCCTACGAGCAGTACTTC
-	TRBV4-2	-	TRBJ1-2	CASSQDDGVLGYTF	TGTGCCAGCAGCCAAGATGATGGGGTCCTTGGCTACACCTTC
-	TRBV7-9	few	TRBJ1-2	CASSLEGRTVYGYTF	TGTGCCAGCAGCTTAGAAGGGCGGACAGTCTATGGCTACACCTTC
TRBD1	TRBV10-1	-	TRBJ1-1	CASSDALTGSTEAFF	TGCGCCAGCAGTGACGCCCTGACAGGGAGCACTGAAGCTTTCTTT
-	TRBV9	-	TRBJ1-3	CASSVGSENTIYF	TGTGCCAGCAGCGTAGGCAGCGAGAACACCATATATTTT
TRBD2	TRBV19	-	TRBJ2-1	CASSVYMRLAGGSYNEQFF	TGTGCCAGTAGTGTATATATGCGACTAGCGGGGGGCTCCTACAATGAGCAGTTCTTC
-	TRBV14	few	TRBJ1-1	CASSLLGGTEAFF	TGTGCCAGCAGCCTCCTTGGAGGGACTGAAGCTTTCTTT
-	TRBV4-1	-	TRBJ1-1	CASSQVGALNTEAFF	TGCGCCAGCAGCCAAGTCGGAGCGTTGAACACTGAAGCTTTCTTT
-	TRBV5-4	-	TRBJ2-7	CASSHQNEQYF	TGTGCCAGCAGCCACCAGAACGAGCAGTACTTC
-	TRBV12-5	-	TRBJ2-3	CASGLARGLGSTDTQYF	TGTGCTAGTGGTTTGGCCCGGGGCCTTGGAAGCACAGATACGCAGTATTTT
-	TRBV6-1	once	TRBJ1-4	CASSATTGTNEKLFF	TGTGCCAGCAGTGCAACAACAGGGACTAATGAAAAACTGTTTTTT
-	TRBV21-1	-	TRBJ1-1	CASSGSLTGRTEAFF	TGTGCCAGCAGCGGATCGCTGACAGGGAGGACTGAAGCTTTCTTT
-	TRBV2	-	TRBJ1-2	CASNSGLGPYGYTF	TGTGCCAGCAACAGTGGGTTAGGTCCTTATGGCTACACCTTC
-	TRBV9	-	TRBJ2-3	CASSVVSGANTDTQYF	TGTGCCAGCAGCGTAGTCTCGGGGGCAAACACAGATACGCAGTATTTT
TRBD1	TRBV29-1	-	TRBJ1-2	CSVQQGTYGYTF	TGCAGCGTGCAACAGGGGACCTATGGCTACACCTTC
TRBD1	TRBV5-4	-	TRBJ1-1	CASLRDRGNTEAFF	TGTGCCAGCTTAAGGGACAGGGGGAACACTGAAGCTTTCTTT
-	TRBV11-3	-	TRBJ2-2	CASKAGTNTGELFF	TGTGCCAGCAAGGCAGGGACGAACACCGGGGAGCTGTTTTTT
-	TRBV6-6	-	TRBJ2-3	CASSHPASTDTQYF	TGTGCCAGCAGTCATCCGGCTAGCACAGATACGCAGTATTTT
-	TRBV7-9	-	TRBJ2-5	CASSLGRRASQETQYF	TGTGCCAGCAGCTTAGGTCGTAGGGCTTCACAAGAGACCCAGTACTTC
-	TRBV9	-	TRBJ1-3	CASSVAGPGNTIYF	TGTGCCAGCAGCGTAGCAGGGCCCGGAAACACCATATATTTT
TRBD1	TRBV15	-	TRBJ1-5	CATSRDWRTGVQPQHF	TGTGCCACCAGCAGAGATTGGAGGACAGGGGTGCAGCCCCAGCATTTT
-	TRBV6-5	-	TRBJ1-2	CASSYSSMGGYGYTF	TGTGCCAGCAGTTACTCGAGTATGGGGGGATATGGCTACACCTTC
-	TRBV7-6	-	TRBJ1-1	CASSEGTGGGAFF	TGTGCCAGCAGCGAAGGGACGGGCGGGGGAGCTTTCTTT
TRBD1	TRBV4-2	-	TRBJ1-3	CASSPQGQGTGNTIYF	TGTGCCAGCAGCCCCCAGGGACAGGGTACAGGAAACACCATATATTTT
TRBD1	TRBV28	-	TRBJ1-1	CASSSRSRDRSGAFF	TGTGCCAGCAGCTCCCGGTCCCGGGACAGGTCGGGAGCTTTCTTT
TRBD1	TRBV28	-	TRBJ1-2	CASRPPQGLPGGYTF	TGTGCCAGCAGACCACCACAGGGGCTCCCCGGGGGCTACACCTTC
-	TRBV19	few	TRBJ2-5	CARRYRPSGQETQYF	TGTGCCAGGAGATACAGACCCAGCGGACAAGAGACCCAGTACTTC
TRBD2	TRBV7-8	-	TRBJ2-7	CASRPGRGSGAYEQYF	TGTGCCAGCAGGCCCGGGCGAGGCAGCGGGGCCTACGAGCAGTACTTC
TRBD1	TRBV5-4	few	TRBJ2-7	CASRKTGGTVYEQYF	TGTGCCAGCAGGAAGACAGGGGGAACCGTCTACGAGCAGTACTTC
-	TRBV5-5	-	TRBJ2-7	CASSWGQTGGEQYF	TGTGCCAGCAGCTGGGGACAAACGGGAGGCGAGCAGTACTTC
-	TRBV7-2	-	TRBJ1-3	CASSLGGEVGGNTIYF	TGTGCCAGCAGCTTAGGGGGGGAAGTGGGTGGAAACACCATATATTTT
-	TRBV5-1	-	TRBJ1-1	CASSLDPNTEAFF	TGCGCCAGCAGCTTGGATCCGAACACTGAAGCTTTCTTT
TRBD1	TRBV27	-	TRBJ1-5	CASSLRATGAYSNQPQHF	TGTGCCAGCAGTTTACGGGCAACAGGGGCTTATAGCAATCAGCCCCAGCATTTT
-	TRBV2	few	TRBJ1-1	CARQGGGVTEAFF	TGTGCCAGACAAGGGGGAGGTGTCACTGAAGCTTTCTTT
-	TRBV30	once	TRBJ1-6	CAWMRPQPSPLHF	TGTGCCTGGATGCGGCCGCAGCCTTCACCCCTCCACTTT
-	TRBV5-3	-	TRBJ2-1	CARSLAGSRNEQFF	TGTGCCAGAAGCTTGGCAGGGAGCAGGAATGAGCAGTTCTTC
-	TRBV30	-	TRBJ2-1	CAWSNLPRPPGFRFNEQFF	TGTGCCTGGAGTAACCTCCCCCGACCTCCAGGCTTTCGATTCAATGAGCAGTTCTTC
TRBD1	TRBV2	-	TRBJ1-4	CASSPGTVINEKLFF	TGTGCCAGCAGTCCCGGGACAGTCATTAATGAAAAACTGTTTTTT
-	TRBV7-2	-	TRBJ2-7	CASSTRGGVEYEQYF	TGTGCCAGCAGCACTAGGGGGGGGGTGGAGTACGAGCAGTACTTC